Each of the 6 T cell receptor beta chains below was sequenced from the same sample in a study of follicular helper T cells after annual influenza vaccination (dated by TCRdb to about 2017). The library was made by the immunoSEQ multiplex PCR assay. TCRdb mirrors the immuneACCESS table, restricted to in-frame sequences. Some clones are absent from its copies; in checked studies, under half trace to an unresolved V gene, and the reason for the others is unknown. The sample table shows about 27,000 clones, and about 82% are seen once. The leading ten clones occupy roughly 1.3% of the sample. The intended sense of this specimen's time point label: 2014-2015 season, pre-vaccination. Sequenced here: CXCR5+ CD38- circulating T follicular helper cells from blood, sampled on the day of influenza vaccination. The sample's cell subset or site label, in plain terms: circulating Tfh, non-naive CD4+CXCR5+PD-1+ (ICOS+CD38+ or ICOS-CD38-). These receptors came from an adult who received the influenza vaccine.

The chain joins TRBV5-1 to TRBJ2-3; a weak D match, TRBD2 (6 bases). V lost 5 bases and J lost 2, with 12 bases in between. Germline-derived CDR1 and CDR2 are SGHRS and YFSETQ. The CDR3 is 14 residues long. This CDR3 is CASRTGGITDTQYF. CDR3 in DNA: TGCGCCAGCAGGACCGGGGGAATCACAGATACGCAGTATTTT.

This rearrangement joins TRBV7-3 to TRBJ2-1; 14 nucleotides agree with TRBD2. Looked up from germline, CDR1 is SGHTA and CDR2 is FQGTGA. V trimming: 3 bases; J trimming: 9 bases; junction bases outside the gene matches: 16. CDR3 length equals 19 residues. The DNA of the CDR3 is TGTGCCAGCAGCTTTTTCGACCGGACTAGCGGGGGGAGGGGCGGTGAGCAGTTCTTC. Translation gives CASSFFDRTSGGRGGEQFF.

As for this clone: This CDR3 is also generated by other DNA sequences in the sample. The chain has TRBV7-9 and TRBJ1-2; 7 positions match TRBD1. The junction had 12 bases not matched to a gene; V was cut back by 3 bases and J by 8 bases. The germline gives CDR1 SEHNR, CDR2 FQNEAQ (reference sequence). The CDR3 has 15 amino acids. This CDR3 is CASSFPGQRRLGYTF. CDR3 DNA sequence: TGTGCCAGCAGCTTTCCGGGACAGAGGAGGCTCGGCTACACCTTC.

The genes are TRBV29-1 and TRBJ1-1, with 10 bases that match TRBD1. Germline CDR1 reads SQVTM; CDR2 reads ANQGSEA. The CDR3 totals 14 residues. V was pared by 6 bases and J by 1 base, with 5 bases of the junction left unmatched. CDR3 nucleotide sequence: TGCAGCGTCCTGGACAGGGGGGGGAACACTGAAGCTTTCTTT. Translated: CSVLDRGGNTEAFF.

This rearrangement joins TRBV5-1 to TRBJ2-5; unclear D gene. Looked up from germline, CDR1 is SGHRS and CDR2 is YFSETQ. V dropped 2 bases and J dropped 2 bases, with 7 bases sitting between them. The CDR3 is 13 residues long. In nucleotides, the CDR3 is TGCGCCAGCAGCTTTACGCGACAAGAGACCCAGTACTTC. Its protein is CASSFTRQETQYF.

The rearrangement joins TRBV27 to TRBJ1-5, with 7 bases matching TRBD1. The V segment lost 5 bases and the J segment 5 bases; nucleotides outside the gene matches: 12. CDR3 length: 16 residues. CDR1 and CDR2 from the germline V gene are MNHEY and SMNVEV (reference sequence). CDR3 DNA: TGTGCCAGCAGTCCCAGACAGGGACATGGGGATCAGCCCCAGCATTTT. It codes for CASSPRQGHGDQPQHF.